This TCR beta chain was profiled in a study of shared clonotypes between healthy human individuals (TCRdb year 2020). Describing the broader study: The cohort included three men and a couple of women between 18 and 49 years of age. To increase sequencing depth and limit assay-specific biases, different laboratories used diverse techniques to prepare libraries and sequence TCR repertoires. Between about 0.94 and 8.9 billion PBMCs per donor were obtained by leukapheresis. The study deeply sequenced blood TCR repertoires of five healthy adults to estimate repertoire size and the extent of clonotype sharing between individuals. Per donor, three plates each were used for CD4 naive and CD4 memory, two for CD8 naive, and one for CD8 memory.

Using the deep immunoSEQ assay, TCR CDR3 regions were amplified from genomic DNA by multiplex PCR. For each cell subset, the extracted genomic DNA was distributed evenly across all wells of several immunoSEQ 96-well plates, and each plate served as one replicate. For sorted subsets, each replicate PCR was loaded with 200 ng genomic DNA, equivalent to some 27,000 T cell genomes. The purified libraries were quantified using a Qubit 3.0 fluorometer, sized with a Bioanalyzer 2100, and then quantified again using the KAPA Library Quantification kit. Every immunoSEQ 96-well plate was sequenced on a dedicated single-read 150-cycle Illumina NextSeq 550 flow cell. The study's processing was this. The immunoSEQ output contained only junctional sequences without quality scores, so filtering could not match that applied to full-length reads. Sequences were annotated with PyIR, a Python wrapper for IgBLAST v1.9, and V/J genes and CDR3 were assigned using IMGT germline references. Reads were removed for weak V/J assignments (E-value above 1e-6), missing CDR3, stop codons, out-of-frame junctions, or ambiguous translated residues. A V3J clonotype was defined by an identical inferred V gene, J gene, and CDR3 amino acid sequence. The percentage overlap between two repertoires was calculated by dividing the number of shared unique clonotypes by the size of the smaller repertoire. Repertoire richness was assessed with RTK rarefaction, the Chao1 estimator, and Recon v2.1 estimates of unobserved clonotypes. OLGA was used to compute generation probabilities for all TCRbeta clonotypes that the gDNA method yielded from four donors. In TCRdb, the immuneACCESS table is reduced to in-frame sequences with V and J assigned. These tables do not hold every clone; where another copy was compared, an unresolved V gene accounts for under half, and the others remain unexplained. The V and J calls and the clone size are those of that table, but D and trimming were determined from the DNA. This sample lists about 1.1 million clones; around 78% were detected once. Jointly, the top ten make up about 0.52% of the sample.

The donors were healthy, HIV-negative adults with no recently reported acute infections or vaccinations. Every donor was a Caucasian adult residing in Nashville, Tennessee, USA. CD4+ T cells were enriched through magnetic negative selection, after which naive cells were positively selected on CD45RA and the remaining negative fraction served as the memory subset. After blood collection by leukapheresis, PBMCs were isolated using Ficoll-Histopaque density gradient centrifugation and then cryopreserved in the vapor phase of liquid nitrogen. Analytical flow cytometry was used to check the purity and quantity of every magnetically sorted T cell population. Genomic DNA was isolated from every sorted fraction and measured by UV absorbance on a Nanodrop 2000c. Overall results and qualifications from the work: Compared with non-shared clonotypes, clonotypes shared by all four sorted-subset donors had higher generation probabilities. Pairwise subsampling led to the expectation that sequencing depth would affect the degree of clonotype sharing among donors. Only blood was sampled, and tissue TCR repertoires likely differ from those in blood. Even with the large sequencing depth, rarefaction of the sorted-subset datasets indicated that sequencing was incomplete. Because the study included only a small number of donors, the genetic and exposure-history diversity represented was limited. Naive subsets generally had larger estimated clonotype richness than memory subsets. When a few donors were compared, the shared fraction of clonotypes was roughly 5% for naive CD4, 3% to 4% for naive CD8, more than 2% for memory CD4, and roughly 0.4% for memory CD8.

CDR1 and CDR2, looked up from the germline V gene, are MNHNS and SASEGT. From the cysteine through the phenylalanine, the CDR3 covers 14 amino acids. Just the 42-base CDR3 DNA is kept, in frame starting at base 1. Ends trimmed: V by 6 bases, J by 2 bases; bases unmatched to a gene: 5. A remark on this clone: Its antigen target is currently unknown. No qualities accompany the bases; no much larger clone lies one base away.

Sequenced input: memory CD4+ T cells from PBMCs. The cell subset or site label corresponds to: CD45RA-negative fraction. The sequence was collected from a man between 18 and 29 years old in good health. Some clones in this sample may be carry-over from other donors' samples. The receptor chain draws on TRBV6-1 and TRBJ1-2; a stretch of 8 junction bases matches TRBD1. The DNA sequence reads TGTGCCAGCAGGGGACAGGACTCGAACTATGGCTACACCTTC. Translated, this gives CASRGQDSNYGYTF.